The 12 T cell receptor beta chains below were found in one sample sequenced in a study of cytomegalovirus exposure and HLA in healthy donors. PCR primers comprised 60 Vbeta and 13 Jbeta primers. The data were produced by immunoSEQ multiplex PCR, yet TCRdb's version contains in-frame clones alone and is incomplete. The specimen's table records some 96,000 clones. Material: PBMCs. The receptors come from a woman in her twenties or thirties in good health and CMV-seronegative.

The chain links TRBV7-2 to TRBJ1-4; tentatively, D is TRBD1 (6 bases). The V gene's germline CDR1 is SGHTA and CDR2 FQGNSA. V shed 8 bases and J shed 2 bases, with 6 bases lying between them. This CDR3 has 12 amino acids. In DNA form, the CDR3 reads TGTGCCAGCGGACAGACTAATGAAAAACTGTTTTTT. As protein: CASGQTNEKLFF.

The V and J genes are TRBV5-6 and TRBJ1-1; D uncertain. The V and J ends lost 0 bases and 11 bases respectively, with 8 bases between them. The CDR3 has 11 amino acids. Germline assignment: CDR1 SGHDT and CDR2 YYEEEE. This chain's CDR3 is CASSLGQWAFF. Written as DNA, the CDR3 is TGTGCCAGCAGCTTGGGACAATGGGCTTTCTTT.

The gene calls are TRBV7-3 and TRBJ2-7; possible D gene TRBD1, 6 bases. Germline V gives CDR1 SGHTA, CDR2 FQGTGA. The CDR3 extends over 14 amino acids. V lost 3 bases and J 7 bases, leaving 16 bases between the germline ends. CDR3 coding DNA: TGTGCCAGCAGCTTGGTTCAGGGGTCGAAGGAGCAGTACTTC. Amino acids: CASSLVQGSKEQYF.

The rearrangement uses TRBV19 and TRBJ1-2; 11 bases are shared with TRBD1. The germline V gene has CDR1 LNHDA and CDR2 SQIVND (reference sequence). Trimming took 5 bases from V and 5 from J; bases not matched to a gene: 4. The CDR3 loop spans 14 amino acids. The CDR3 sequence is CASSPGQGAYGYTF. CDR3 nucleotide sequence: TGTGCCAGTAGTCCTGGACAGGGGGCGTATGGCTACACCTTC.

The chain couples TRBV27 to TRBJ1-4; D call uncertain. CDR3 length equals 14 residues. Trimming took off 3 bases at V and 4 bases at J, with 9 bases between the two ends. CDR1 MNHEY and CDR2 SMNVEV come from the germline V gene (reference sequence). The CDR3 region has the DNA TGTGCCAGCAGTTTCGTCGGGATTAATGAAAAACTGTTTTTT. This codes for CASSFVGINEKLFF.

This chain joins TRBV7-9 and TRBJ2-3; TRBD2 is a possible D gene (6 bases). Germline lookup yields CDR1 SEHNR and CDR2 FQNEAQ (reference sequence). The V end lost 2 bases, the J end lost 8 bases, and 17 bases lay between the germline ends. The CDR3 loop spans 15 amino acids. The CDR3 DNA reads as TGTGCCAGCAGCTTAAACGTAGCGGACCCCGGTACGCAGTATTTT. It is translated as CASSLNVADPGTQYF.

CDR3 amino acids: CASSQRSLAGDHSYEQYF. The CDR3 DNA sequence: TGTGCCAGCAGTCAAAGGTCGCTAGCGGGGGATCACTCCTACGAGCAGTACTTC. The chain is built from TRBV21-1 and TRBJ2-7; TRBD2 is taken as the D call from the table, unchecked against the DNA. TRBV21-1 is a pseudogene. This CDR3 comprises 18 residues.

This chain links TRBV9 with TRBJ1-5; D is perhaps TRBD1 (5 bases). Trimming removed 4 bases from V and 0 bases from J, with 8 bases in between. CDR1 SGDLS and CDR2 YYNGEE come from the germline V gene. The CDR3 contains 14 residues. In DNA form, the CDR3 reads TGTGCCAGCAGCTCGGGGGGTAGCAATCAGCCCCAGCATTTT. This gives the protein CASSSGGSNQPQHF. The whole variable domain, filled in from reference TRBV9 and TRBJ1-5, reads DSGVTQTPKHLITATGQRVTLRCSPRSGDLSVYWYQQSLDQGLQFLIQYYNGEERAKGNILERFSAQQFPDLHSELNLSSLELGDSALYFCASSSGGSNQPQHFGDGTRLSIL.

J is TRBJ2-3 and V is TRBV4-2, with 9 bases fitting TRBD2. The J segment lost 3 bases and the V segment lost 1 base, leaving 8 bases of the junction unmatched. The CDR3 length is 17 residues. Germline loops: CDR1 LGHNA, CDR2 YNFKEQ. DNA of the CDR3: TGTGCCAGCAGCCAAGGGGTAGCGGGAGTTTGGACAGATACGCAGTATTTT. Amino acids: CASSQGVAGVWTDTQYF.

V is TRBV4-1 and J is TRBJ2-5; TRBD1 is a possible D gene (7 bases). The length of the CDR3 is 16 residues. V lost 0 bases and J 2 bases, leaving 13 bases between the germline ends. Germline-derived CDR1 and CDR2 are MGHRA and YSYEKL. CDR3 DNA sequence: TGCGCCAGCAGCCAAGAGGGGGGACAGCTTCAAGAGACCCAGTACTTC. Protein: CASSQEGGQLQETQYF.

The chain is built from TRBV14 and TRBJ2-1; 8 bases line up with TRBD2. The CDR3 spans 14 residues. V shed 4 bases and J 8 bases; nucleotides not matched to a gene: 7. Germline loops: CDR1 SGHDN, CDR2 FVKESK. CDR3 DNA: TGTGCCAGCAGCCGGGTAGCGGGGTTCGATGAGCAGTTCTTC. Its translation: CASSRVAGFDEQFF.

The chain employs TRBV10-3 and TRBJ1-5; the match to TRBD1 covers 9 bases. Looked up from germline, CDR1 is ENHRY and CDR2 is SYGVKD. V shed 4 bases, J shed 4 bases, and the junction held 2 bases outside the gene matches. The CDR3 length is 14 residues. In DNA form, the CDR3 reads TGTGCCATCAGTGTAGGACAGGGGAATCAGCCCCAGCATTTT. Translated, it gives CAISVGQGNQPQHF.